This TCR beta chain was obtained from a study of T-cell reconstitution after alpha-beta-depleted transplantation in children. Overall study findings and caveats: By one year post-transplant, T-cell counts and diversity largely arose from T cells that were newly produced. Alpha-beta T cells about two months after transplant reportedly derived from several hundred expanded graft clones. At day 60, the high TCRbeta diversity found in some patients originated from recipient T cells and thymic progenitors that had survived.

This clonotype was recorded at least ten times. Its target is not known. Germline V lookup: CDR1 SGHTA, CDR2 FQGNSA. V lost 6 bases, J lost 3 bases, and 11 bases lay in between. This CDR3 has 14 amino acids. TCRbeta library construction was performed incorporating unique molecular identifiers. TCRdb reprocessed the PCR reads with MiXCR, giving one entry per CDR3 protein. The repertoire includes about 870,000 distinct CDR3 sequences, 15% to 20% of them detected once, and approximately 4.5% sits in the top ten. J is TRBJ2-2 and V is TRBV7-2; possible D gene TRBD1, 5 bases. This sequence was found in a male patient between 5 and 17 years old who had a stem cell transplant for acute lymphoblastic leukemia, so the T cells may come from the graft donor. Sequenced material: PBMCs, mostly from graft donor cells, taken 360 days after TCRalphabeta/CD19-depleted stem cell transplant. The CDR3 is CASRPTGDTGELFF. In DNA, the CDR3 is TGTGCCAGCAGGCCCACAGGAGACACCGGGGAGCTGTTTTTT.